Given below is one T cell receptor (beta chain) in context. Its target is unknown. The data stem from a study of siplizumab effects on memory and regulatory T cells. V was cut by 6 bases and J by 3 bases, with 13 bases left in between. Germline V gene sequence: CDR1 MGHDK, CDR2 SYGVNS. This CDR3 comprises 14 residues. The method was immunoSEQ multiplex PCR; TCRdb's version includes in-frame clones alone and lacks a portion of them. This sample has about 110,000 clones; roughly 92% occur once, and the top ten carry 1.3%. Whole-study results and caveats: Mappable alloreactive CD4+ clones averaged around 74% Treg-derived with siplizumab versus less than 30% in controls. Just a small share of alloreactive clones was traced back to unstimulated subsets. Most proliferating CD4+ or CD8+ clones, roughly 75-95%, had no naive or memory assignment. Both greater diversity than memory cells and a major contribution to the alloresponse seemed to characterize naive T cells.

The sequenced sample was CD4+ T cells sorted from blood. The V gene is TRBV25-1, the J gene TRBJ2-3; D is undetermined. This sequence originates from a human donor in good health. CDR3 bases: TGTGCCAGCAGGCCACCCATGGGAACAGATACGCAGTATTTT. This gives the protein CASRPPMGTDTQYF. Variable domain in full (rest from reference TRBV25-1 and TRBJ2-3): EADIYQTPRYLVIGTGKKITLECSQTMGHDKMYWYQQDPGMELHLIHYSYGVNSTEKGDLSSESTVSRIRTEHFPLTLESARPSHTSQYLCASRPPMGTDTQYFGPGTRLTVL.